This T cell receptor beta chain emerged from a study of CD8 T cells in ankylosing spondylitis. TCRdb re-called the 5' RACE reads through MiXCR, storing one row per CDR3 protein. The sample consists of 100,000 to 150,000 distinct CDR3 sequences, about a sixth of them appearing once. As regards this clonotype: Its antigen is unidentified.

Overall study results and limits: Reports of some motif variants in reactive arthritis synovial fluid and blood predate this one. A TCR beta motif of 7 to 9 highly homologous variants seemed to mark ankylosing spondylitis blood.

CDR3 size: 14 residues. CDR1 is MNHEY, CDR2 SMNVEV, per germline (reference sequence). Trimming pared 5 bases from V and 7 bases from J, leaving 17 bases between. The sequenced material came from blood, either unsorted or a sorted T cell fraction (not recorded which). V gene TRBV27 combines with J gene TRBJ1-1; tentatively, D is TRBD1 (5 bases). This receptor was obtained from a male donor with ankylosing spondylitis. The CDR3 DNA is TGTGCCAGCAGTCTCGTACCAGGGACGGTTGAAGCTTTCTTT. It is translated as CASSLVPGTVEAFF.